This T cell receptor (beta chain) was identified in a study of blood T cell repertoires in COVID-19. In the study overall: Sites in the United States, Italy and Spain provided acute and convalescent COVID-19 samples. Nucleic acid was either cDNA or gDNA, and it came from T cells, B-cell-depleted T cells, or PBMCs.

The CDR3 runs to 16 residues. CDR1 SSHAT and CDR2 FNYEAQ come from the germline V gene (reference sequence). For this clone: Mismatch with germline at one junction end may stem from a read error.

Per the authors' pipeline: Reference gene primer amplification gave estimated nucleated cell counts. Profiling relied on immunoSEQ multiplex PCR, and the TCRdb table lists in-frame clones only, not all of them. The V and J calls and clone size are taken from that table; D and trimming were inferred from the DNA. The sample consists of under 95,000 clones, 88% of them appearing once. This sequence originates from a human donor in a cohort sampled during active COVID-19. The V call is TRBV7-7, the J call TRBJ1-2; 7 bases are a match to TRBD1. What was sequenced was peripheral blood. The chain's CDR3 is CASRDRQGSPNYGYTF. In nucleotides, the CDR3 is TGTGCTAGCAGGGATAGACAGGGCTCCCCTAACTATGGCTACACCTTC.